This TCR beta chain was profiled in a study of vaccination and CD4 T cells after COVID-19 (dated by TCRdb to 2022 to 2024). In terms of the full investigation: Convalescent patients had a positive SARS-CoV-2 result on nasal swab PCR, and of these patients, several had mild disease and one had severe disease. The convalescent cohort included six males and four females, with two Hispanic individuals, seven Caucasians, two Asians and one multiracial person. Each participant got two doses of either the Pfizer-BioNTech BNT162b2 vaccine (n=8) or the Moderna mRNA-1273 vaccine (n=2). Post-COVID blood samples from convalescent patients were collected a median of about 110 days after diagnosis, with a range of roughly 30 to 161 days. Post-vaccine blood samples were obtained a median of around 67 days after the second vaccine dose, with a range of roughly 13 to 250 days. For stimulating the cultures, overlapping spike peptide pools were used, derived from SARS-CoV-2 as well as from the common cold coronaviruses HCoV-NL63, HCoV-OC43 and HCoV-229E. Control cultures used a CEFX viral epitope pool as positive control, an HIV-1 Nef peptide pool as negative control, or no peptide. The spike-specific CD4+ TCR repertoire was compared before and after mRNA vaccination in ten to eleven COVID-19 convalescent patients and a handful of infection-naive healthy vaccine recipients. Here is what the overall study found, with its caveats: Of the vaccine-specific clones in convalescent patients, 304 of 307, or nearly all, reacted only to SARS-CoV-2 spike and did not cross-react with common cold coronaviruses. An increase in the median number of SARS-CoV-2-reactive clonotypes from approximately 21 after infection to 38 after vaccination was observed, but the change was not found to be significant. In convalescent patients, a median approximately 83% of post-vaccine SARS-CoV-2-reactive clones were detected only after vaccination, suggesting vaccine-specific priming. Only a relatively small number of convalescent patients were included in the study, and early timepoints following natural infection were not analyzed.

Of note for this clonotype: Its antigen target is currently unknown. No base-level quality is on record; no much larger clone is a single base apart.

The treatment or condition label here, explained by the study, means: roughly 10-day PBMC culture with coronavirus spike peptide pools or control peptides (ViraFEST assay). The study used the ViraFEST assay, which expanded antigen-specific T cells with peptide pools and then identified expanded clonotypes by TCR sequencing. The positive SARS-CoV-2 PCR tests of the convalescent patients were dated from March to December 2020, before the Alpha, Beta and Delta variants emerged in the United States. PBMCs were cultured at roughly 1.9 million per well in IMDM supplemented with 5% human AB serum and about 10 IU/ml IL-2, with about 10 ug/ml peptide pools added. On days 3 and 7, half of the culture medium was replaced with fresh IL-2-containing medium. Once the cells had been in culture for 9 to 10 days, the EasySep CD4+ T cell isolation kit was used to isolate CD4+ T cells by negative selection. PBMCs were separated from whole blood using Ficoll-Paque Plus gradient centrifugation and then either used fresh or cryopreserved at -140C. Triplicate wells were generally used for each culture condition.

CDR1 and CDR2, per the germline V gene (reference sequence), are DFQATT and SNEGSKA. Including cysteine and phenylalanine, the CDR3 has 14 amino acids. This entry keeps only the CDR3 DNA: 42 bases, framed from base 1. The germline ends are 12 bases apart after V is trimmed by 5 bases and J by 1 base. The library was prepared using PCR. TCR sequencing of DNA from cultured CD4+ T cells used the Oncomine TCR Beta short-read assay at the Johns Hopkins FTIC core. Genomic DNA was extracted from the cultured CD4+ T cells with the QIAamp micro DNA kit. Oncomine TCR Beta libraries from cultured CD4+ T cells were pooled with unique dual indexes and sequenced on an Illumina iSeq 100. The original pipeline was this. Non-productive sequences were removed, and CDR3s that did not start with C, did not end with F or W, or were shorter than 7 amino acids were discarded. Antigen-specific clonotypes were identified with the MANAFEST web application by comparing peptide-stimulated wells with reference and other culture wells. For a clone to be called positive, the clone needed an FDR below 0.05, an odds ratio above 5, and a productive frequency above 0.1% in at least two of three replicate wells. Cross-reactive clonotypes were defined as significantly expanded in both SARS-CoV-2 spike wells and at least one common cold coronavirus spike condition. CDR3 homology was assessed with Levenshtein distances (stringdist) and unrooted phylogenetic trees (ape) in R version 3.6.1. The raw public reads went through TCRdb reprocessing: fastp at Q25, MiXCR clone calling, in-frame beta chains kept. When rows share a CDR3 protein, they turn into one entry using the most common DNA and genes. TCRdb's processing, not the study's, gives the V and J calls here. This sample has roughly 17,000 distinct CDR3 sequences in its table, and 45% to 55% of those were observed once. The ten largest account for less than 9.5% of the sample.

This clonotype was obtained from a human donor who had recovered from COVID-19. The sequence is built from TRBV20-1 and TRBJ1-5, and TRBD1 may be the D gene, going by 6 matching bases. The sequenced sample consisted of CD4+ T cells from blood, cultured in vitro. The encoded CDR3 is CSALRGGSNQPQHF. The DNA sequence is given as TGCAGTGCTCTCAGGGGTGGGAGCAATCAGCCCCAGCATTTT.